The present T cell receptor beta chain was sequenced within a study of tissue T cells after allogeneic stem cell transplantation. Study results and limitations: Few T cell clones were shared across patients, but motif clusters showed tissue-specific shared signatures.

Of note for this clone: Antigen specificity is unknown. Each gene name is a mouse one. The sequenced fragment ends 1 residue before the CDR3 boundary, so the rest is inferred from the germline J gene.

This CDR3 contains 13 residues. CDR1 is KGHTA and CDR2 is FQNQQP in the germline V gene. Described time point: mouse harvest day 7 after allogeneic transplant. Each mouse received 10^7 T-cell-depleted marrow cells plus 10^6 splenic CD5+ T cells by tail vein. Method: immunoSEQ multiplex PCR; TCRdb's copy keeps in-frame clones and lacks some. The sample has under 8,500 clones, about 50% seen once; the top ten hold approximately 3.9%. The genes are TRBV23 and TRBJ1-1; TRBD1, the D gene given by the table, was not confirmed from the DNA. The material sequenced was gut tissue. This sequence was found in a female BALB/c mouse given C57BL/6 T cells with graft-versus-host disease after an allogeneic hematopoietic cell transplant. Here the CDR3 reads CSSSQRTDTEVFF. Incomplete CDR3 DNA: TGCTCCAGCAGTCAAAGGACAGACACAGAAGTCTTC.